Below, 28 T cell receptor beta chains from the same sample are listed, as sequenced in a study of vaccination effects on CD4 cells after COVID-19. These TCRs' antigens remain unknown. Produced via immunoSEQ multiplex PCR; TCRdb's table is partial and in-frame only. Of approximately 25,000 clones listed, around 70% are singletons. Pools of viral peptides were used by the ViraFEST assay to expand antigen-specific CD4+ T cells ahead of sequencing. CD4+ T cell isolation took place after about 11 days of culture. Previously uninfected by SARS-CoV-2, the vaccine recipients also showed negative nucleocapsid antibodies. This sample comprised CD4+ T cells from PBMCs cultured with SARS-CoV-2 spike peptides, obtained before COVID-19 vaccination. The receptor set was obtained from a human donor who received a COVID-19 vaccine.

J is TRBJ2-3 and V is TRBV20-1; D might be TRBD1 or TRBD2, each matching 5 bases. The V end was cut by 3 bases, the J end by 8 bases, with 18 bases between. The CDR3 totals 14 residues. From germline, CDR1 is DFQATT and CDR2 SNEGSKA (reference sequence). As DNA, the CDR3 is TGCAGTGCTAGTCGCACGGGGCAGGGTGCTACGCAGTATTTT. Translation: CSASRTGQGATQYF.

The V and J genes are TRBV7-9 and TRBJ1-6, with a tentative D call TRBD1 (5 bases). Germline CDR1 reads SEHNR; CDR2 reads FQNEAQ (reference sequence). V lost 5 bases to trimming and J lost 4 bases, with 12 bases between them. The CDR3 has 15 amino acids. DNA for the CDR3: TGTGCCAGCAGCCCGGATGGGGCTTATAATTCACCCCTCCACTTT. Protein product: CASSPDGAYNSPLHF.

The rearrangement uses TRBV4-2 and TRBJ2-5; 8 bases are shared with TRBD1. The length of the CDR3 is 15 residues. Germline assignment: CDR1 LGHNA and CDR2 YNFKEQ. V dropped 4 bases and J dropped 5; count of bases not matched to a gene: 9. The CDR3 DNA reads as TGTGCCAGCAGCCTAACGACAGGGGTAGGGGAGACCCAGTACTTC. This codes for CASSLTTGVGETQYF.

The chain has TRBV3-1 (or the pseudogene TRBV3-2) and TRBJ2-7; D is uncertain. The CDR3 is 15 amino acids. Trimming cost V 0 bases and J 4 bases, with 13 bases left between them. Germline V CDR1 and CDR2: LGHDT, YNNKEL (reference sequence). The CDR3 region is CASSQDFLARYEQYF. CDR3 sequence (DNA): TGTGCCAGCAGCCAAGATTTCTTGGCCAGGTACGAGCAGTACTTC.

This chain links TRBV27 with TRBJ1-1; D is uncertain. Between the trimmed V and J ends, which lost 7 bases and 1 base, there was a span of 4 bases. There are 11 residues in the CDR3. The germline CDR1 and CDR2 sequences are MNHEY and SMNVEV (reference sequence). The CDR3 reads CASKGNTEAFF. The CDR3, as DNA: TGTGCCAGCAAAGGGAACACTGAAGCTTTCTTT.

The chain carries TRBV9 and TRBJ1-2; 7 bases map to TRBD1. V was pared by 0 bases and J by 5 bases, with 7 bases of the junction left unmatched. The germline V gene encodes CDR1 SGDLS and CDR2 YYNGEE. This CDR3 is built from 15 residues. CDR3 amino acids: CASSVDYRGQYGYTF. The CDR3 region has the DNA TGTGCCAGCAGCGTAGACTACAGGGGACAATATGGCTACACCTTC.

V and J are TRBV4-1 and TRBJ1-3, with TRBD1 matching 9 bases. The CDR3 has 15 amino acids. Germline CDR1 and CDR2: MGHRA and YSYEKL. After removal of 1 base from V and 5 bases from J, the junction contained 3 bases not matched to a gene. CDR3 residues: CASSQGGQGRNTIYF. The CDR3 coding sequence is TGCGCCAGCAGCCAAGGGGGACAGGGTAGAAACACCATATATTTT.

The chain has TRBV10-2 and TRBJ2-7; 8 positions agree with TRBD2. The CDR3 totals 16 residues. The V gene end was trimmed by 2 bases and the J gene end by 0 bases; junction bases not matched to a gene: 6. CDR1 and CDR2 (germline): WSHSY, SAAADI. The CDR3 nucleotides are TGCGCCAGCAGTGAGCCCGGGGGGGCCACCTCCTACGAGCAGTACTTC. It specifies CASSEPGGATSYEQYF.

The rearrangement uses TRBV7-8 and TRBJ2-5; D possibly corresponds to TRBD2 (5 bases). This CDR3 contains 14 residues. V was shortened by 1 base and J by 4 bases, with 10 bases between the two germline ends. Germline CDR1 reads SGHVS; CDR2 reads FQNEAQ. CDR3 residues: CASSLVSSRETQYF. Written as DNA, the CDR3 is TGTGCCAGCAGCTTAGTTTCTAGCCGAGAGACCCAGTACTTC.

This rearrangement joins TRBV6-1 to TRBJ1-1, with D tentatively TRBD1 (6 bases). V was clipped by 3 bases and J by 10 bases, with 15 bases between them. The CDR3 runs to 13 residues. Germline-derived CDR1 and CDR2 are MNHNS and SASEGT. CDR3: CASSDPPVRGAFF. The CDR3 region has the DNA TGTGCCAGCAGTGACCCGCCAGTCAGGGGAGCTTTCTTT.

The chain is built from TRBV6-5 and TRBJ2-3; D is unresolved. V gave up 7 bases and J gave up 4 bases, with 9 bases separating them. This CDR3 spans 12 amino acids. Germline V gene data show CDR1 as MNHEY and CDR2 as SVGAGI. The CDR3 loop is CASMGGPDTQYF. The CDR3 nucleotides read TGTGCCAGCATGGGTGGACCAGATACGCAGTATTTT.

This chain connects TRBV3-1 (or the pseudogene TRBV3-2) to TRBJ2-5; 9 positions agree with TRBD1. Germline CDR1 and CDR2: LGHDT and YNNKEL (reference sequence). After removal of 1 base from V and 5 bases from J, the junction contained 5 bases not matched to a gene. The CDR3 runs 15 residues. CDR3 DNA sequence: TGTGCCAGCAGCCAAGGTGGGACAGGGTGGGAGACCCAGTACTTC. It yields the protein CASSQGGTGWETQYF.

V gene TRBV30 combines with J gene TRBJ2-2; 11 nucleotides align to TRBD2. There are 16 residues in the CDR3. Germline trimming cut 1 base from V and 4 bases from J; bases unmatched to any gene: 5. The germline CDR1 and CDR2 sequences are GTSNPN and SVGIG (reference sequence). This chain's CDR3 is CAWSDVAGGITGELFF. CDR3 DNA sequence: TGTGCCTGGAGTGACGTAGCGGGGGGGATCACCGGGGAGCTGTTTTTT.

The rearrangement uses TRBV6-2 or TRBV6-3 and TRBJ2-7; no firm D call. The V and J ends lost 0 bases and 0 bases respectively, with 3 bases between them. CDR1 and CDR2 (germline): MNHEY, SVGEGT. CDR3 length equals 13 residues. The CDR3 DNA is TGTGCCAGCAGTTACTCGACCTCCTACGAGCAGTACTTC. Protein product: CASSYSTSYEQYF.

This clone was seen a single time. The J gene is TRBJ2-3, the V gene TRBV9; D remains ambiguous. Deletions cut 0 bases from V and 4 bases from J, with 18 bases between. This CDR3 has 17 residues. The V gene's germline CDR1 is SGDLS and CDR2 YYNGEE. The CDR3 nucleotides are TGTGCCAGCAGCGTAGCGGCAGGCCAACGTGGCCCAGATACGCAGTATTTT. It codes for CASSVAAGQRGPDTQYF.

This clone was recorded only once. The chain is built from TRBV12-3 or TRBV12-4 and TRBJ1-2; 7 bases are a match to TRBD1. The CDR3 has 13 residues. V dropped 6 bases and J dropped 2; count of bases not matched to a gene: 3. The CDR3: CASREGQNYGYTF. DNA for the CDR3: TGTGCCAGCAGGGAGGGACAGAACTATGGCTACACCTTC.

In its sample, this clone was seen a few times. The gene calls are TRBV6-5 and TRBJ1-2; TRBD1 might be the D (5 bases). Trimming removed 6 bases from V and 5 bases from J, with 16 bases in between. CDR1 is MNHEY and CDR2 is SVGAGI in the germline V gene. This CDR3 has 14 amino acids. Here the CDR3 DNA reads TGTGCCAGCAGGGTAGGGGTTGGCCAGTATGGCTACACCTTC. This translates into CASRVGVGQYGYTF.

The chain recombines TRBV5-4 with TRBJ2-3, with 8 bases that match TRBD2. Germline trimming cut 0 bases from V and 0 bases from J; bases unmatched to any gene: 3. CDR1 is SGHNT, CDR2 YYREEE, per germline (reference sequence). The CDR3 consists of 16 residues. CDR3 region: CASSLGRTSSTDTQYF. CDR3 sequence (DNA): TGTGCCAGCAGCTTGGGTAGGACTAGCAGCACAGATACGCAGTATTTT.

This clone has just one count. The chain employs TRBV10-3 and TRBJ2-4, with 7 bases that match TRBD1. The V gene end was trimmed by 0 bases and the J gene end by 0 bases; junction bases not matched to a gene: 11. Looked up from germline, CDR1 is ENHRY and CDR2 is SYGVKD. The CDR3 consists of 19 residues. DNA for the CDR3: TGTGCCATCAGTGAGTCGATGGCAGGGGGAAATCTAGCCAAAAACATTCAGTACTTC. Amino acid sequence: CAISESMAGGNLAKNIQYF.

This clone was recorded once. V gene TRBV24-1 combines with J gene TRBJ2-3, with no clear D. This CDR3 has 18 residues. CDR1 KGHDR and CDR2 SFDVKD come from the germline V gene. V was shortened by 2 bases and J by 1 base, with 18 bases between the two germline ends. CDR3: CATSDSTNWAERTDTQYF. The CDR3 DNA reads as TGTGCCACCAGTGATTCGACGAATTGGGCGGAGCGCACAGATACGCAGTATTTT.

The J gene is TRBJ1-5, the V gene TRBV2; TRBD1 might be the D (5 bases). Germline V gene lookup returns CDR1 SNHLY and CDR2 FYNNEI. CDR3 length: 16 residues. V gave up 4 bases and J gave up 4 bases, with 17 bases separating them. CDR3: CASSAGQGIVNQPQHF. CDR3 nucleotides: TGTGCCAGCAGTGCGGGGCAGGGTATAGTTAATCAGCCCCAGCATTTT.

The V call is TRBV19, the J call TRBJ2-5; D call uncertain. V lost 11 bases to trimming and J lost 2 bases, with 21 bases between them. CDR3 length: 15 residues. CDR1 and CDR2 from the germline V gene are LNHDA and SQIVND (reference sequence). This chain's CDR3 is CAASSWLLGQETQYF. The CDR3 DNA reads TGTGCCGCCAGTAGTTGGTTGTTAGGTCAAGAGACCCAGTACTTC.

This clone was seen a handful of times. V and J are TRBV7-2 and TRBJ1-2; D ambiguous. The CDR3 is 11 residues long. The V gene lost 1 base and the J gene lost 8 bases, with 5 bases spanning the gap. The germline V gene encodes CDR1 SGHTA and CDR2 FQGNSA. The CDR3 DNA sequence: TGTGCCAGCAGCTTAGGCCTCGGCTACACCTTC. It specifies CASSLGLGYTF.

The rearrangement joins TRBV5-1 to TRBJ2-5; possibly TRBD1 for D (5 bases). This CDR3 is built from 15 residues. The germline V gene has CDR1 SGHRS and CDR2 YFSETQ. The V gene lost 1 base and the J gene lost 0 bases, with 10 bases spanning the gap. The CDR3 loop reads CASSLNRINQETQYF. In DNA, the CDR3 is TGCGCCAGCAGCTTGAACAGGATAAACCAAGAGACCCAGTACTTC.

The chain employs TRBV13 and TRBJ1-2; perhaps TRBD1 as D (5 bases). The CDR3 is made up of 14 amino acids. The V gene's germline CDR1 is PRHDT and CDR2 FYEKMQ (reference sequence). V was shortened by 2 bases and J by 4 bases, with 11 bases between the two germline ends. Here the CDR3 DNA reads TGTGCCAGCAGCTTAACCACAGGTACCTATGGCTACACCTTC. Its translation: CASSLTTGTYGYTF.

This clone came up once. The V and J genes are TRBV24-1 and TRBJ2-1; 8 bases are shared with TRBD2. This CDR3 spans 14 amino acids. J lost 3 bases, V lost 10 bases, and 7 bases had no gene match. CDR1 is KGHDR, CDR2 SFDVKD, per germline. The DNA for the CDR3 is TGTGCCACTACCTCGGGGGGGGACTACAATGAGCAGTTCTTC. Protein sequence: CATTSGGDYNEQFF.

The chain is built from TRBV5-1 and TRBJ2-2; 10 nucleotides align to TRBD2. The CDR3 has 16 residues. The V gene end was trimmed by 6 bases and the J gene end by 5 bases; junction bases not matched to a gene: 10. Per the germline V gene, CDR1 is SGHRS and CDR2 is YFSETQ. The CDR3 region has the DNA TGCGCCAGCACCCTTTCCCCTAGCGGGAGTACCGGGGAGCTGTTTTTT. Its translation: CASTLSPSGSTGELFF.

This chain joins TRBV3-1 (or the pseudogene TRBV3-2) and TRBJ2-7; the D is unclear. The CDR3 has 15 residues. V dropped 1 base and J dropped 2 bases, with 12 bases sitting between them. Looked up from germline, CDR1 is LGHDT and CDR2 is YNNKEL (reference sequence). The CDR3 spells CASSQVLGSPYEQYF. The CDR3, as DNA: TGTGCCAGCAGCCAAGTTCTAGGCAGCCCCTACGAGCAGTACTTC.